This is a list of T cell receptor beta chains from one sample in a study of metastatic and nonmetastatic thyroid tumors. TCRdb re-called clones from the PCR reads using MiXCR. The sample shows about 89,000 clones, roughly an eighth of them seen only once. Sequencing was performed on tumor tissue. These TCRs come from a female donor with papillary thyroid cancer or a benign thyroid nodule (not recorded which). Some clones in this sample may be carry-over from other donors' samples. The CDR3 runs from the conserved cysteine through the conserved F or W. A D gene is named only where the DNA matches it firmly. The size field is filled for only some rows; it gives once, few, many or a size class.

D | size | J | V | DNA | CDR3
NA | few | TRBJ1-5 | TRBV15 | TGTGCCATTGGATTTGGTTGGCCCCAGCATTTT | CAIGFGWPQHF
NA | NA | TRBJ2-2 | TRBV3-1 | TGTGCCAGCAGCCCGTATATGCTCACCGGGGAGCTGTTTTTT | CASSPYMLTGELFF
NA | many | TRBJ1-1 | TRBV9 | TGTGCCAGCAGCGTAGAGGCAGAGAACACTGAAGCTTTCTTT | CASSVEAENTEAFF
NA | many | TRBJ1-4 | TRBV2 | TGTGCCGGGACCCCCCCCTCGTTCGCTGGGGAAAAACTGTTTTTT | CAGTPPSFAGEKLFF
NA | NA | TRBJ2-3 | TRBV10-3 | TGTGCCATCAGCGAATCGGGCACAGATACGCAGTATTTT | CAISESGTDTQYF
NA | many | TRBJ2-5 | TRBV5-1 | TGCGCCAGCAGCACTAAGGGGAGTATACAAGAGACCCAGTACTTC | CASSTKGSIQETQYF
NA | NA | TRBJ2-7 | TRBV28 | TGTGCCAGCCTCCGGGGGTCCCCCTACGAGCAGTACTTC | CASLRGSPYEQYF
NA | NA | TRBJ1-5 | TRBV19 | TGTGCCAGTAGTATAGACAGGACTAGCAATCAGCCCCAGCATTTT | CASSIDRTSNQPQHF
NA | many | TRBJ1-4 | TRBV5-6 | TGTGCCAGCAGCTTGACAGGGATCGGGGAAAAACTGTTTTTT | CASSLTGIGEKLFF
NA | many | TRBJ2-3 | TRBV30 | TGTGCCTGGTCTCGGGATAGCACAGATACGCAGTATTTT | CAWSRDSTDTQYF
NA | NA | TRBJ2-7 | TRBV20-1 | TGCAGTGTCAAAAGGGGCGGGTCTTACACCTACGAGCAGTACTTC | CSVKRGGSYTYEQYF
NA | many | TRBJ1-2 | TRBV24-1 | TGTGCCACAAAAGGGTTATATGGCTACACCTTC | CATKGLYGYTF
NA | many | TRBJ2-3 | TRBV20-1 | TGCAGTGCTAGTTTAGGTCGTCGGAGCACAGATACGCAGTATTTT | CSASLGRRSTDTQYF
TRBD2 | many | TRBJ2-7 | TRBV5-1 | TGCGCCAGCTGCCCGACTAGCGGGACATTATACGAGCAGTACTTC | CASCPTSGTLYEQYF
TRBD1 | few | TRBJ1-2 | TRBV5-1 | TGCGCCAGCATCCAGCGGACAGGGGGCTCCAACTATGGCTACATCTTC | CASIQRTGGSNYGYIF
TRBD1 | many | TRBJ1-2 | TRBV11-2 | TGTGCCAGCAGCTCATTCGACAGGGGTTATGGCTACACCTTC | CASSSFDRGYGYTF
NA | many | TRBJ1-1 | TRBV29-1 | TGCAGCGCGGGAGGCGGGAACACTGAAGCTTTCTTT | CSAGGGNTEAFF
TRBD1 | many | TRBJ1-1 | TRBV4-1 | TGCGCCAGCAGCTCCGGGACAGGGTGGGGAAGCACTGAAGCTTTCTTT | CASSSGTGWGSTEAFF
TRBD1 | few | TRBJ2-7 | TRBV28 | TGTGCCAGCAGTAAGGGACAGGGGGCTCGGTACGAGCAGTACTTC | CASSKGQGARYEQYF
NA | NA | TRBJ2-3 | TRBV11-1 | TGTGCCATCAGCCCTCAGCGACTGGGCCAAGGCACAGATACGCATTATTTT | CAISPQRLGQGTDTHYF
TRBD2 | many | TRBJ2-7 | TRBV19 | TGTGCCAGTAGTAGTTCCCTAGGACTAGCGGGAGTTTCAGTCAACGAGCAGTACTTC | CASSSSLGLAGVSVNEQYF
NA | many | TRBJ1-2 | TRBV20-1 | TGCAGTGCTAGAGATAGGCGGGGTGGAGGTCACTATGGCTACACCTTC | CSARDRRGGGHYGYTF
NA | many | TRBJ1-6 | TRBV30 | TGTGCCTGGGGATCTATCTCCTATAATTCACCCCTCCACTTT | CAWGSISYNSPLHF
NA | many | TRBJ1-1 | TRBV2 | TGTGCCAGCAGTGTGATTAGACGGGCTCCGAACACTGAAGCTTTCTTT | CASSVIRRAPNTEAFF
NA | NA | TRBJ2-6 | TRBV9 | TGTGCCAGCAGCGTAGGGGGCAGGGTTATCTCTGCGGCCAACGTCCTGACTTTC | CASSVGGRVISAANVLTF
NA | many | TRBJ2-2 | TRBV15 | TGTGCCACCAGCTGGTACGGGAGCACCGGGGAGCTGTTTTTT | CATSWYGSTGELFF